These 26 T cell receptor beta chains share one sample of origin, sequenced in a study of T cells in Graves' hyperthyroidism and ophthalmopathy. RNA transcripts gave rise to amplified TCR beta CDR3 regions. HTBI primers drove first-round RT-PCR of the TCR CDR3. Using its own MiXCR run on the multiplex PCR reads, TCRdb lists one record per CDR3 protein. Altogether approximately 600,000 distinct CDR3 sequences are present, 20% being singletons, with the ten largest covering 30% to 40%. Sequenced input: blood. These receptors were collected from a man aged 25 to 40 with Graves' ophthalmopathy.

This clonotype was seen only a few times. V gene TRBV20-1 combines with J gene TRBJ2-6; 7 bases match TRBD1. J lost 0 bases, V lost 3 bases, and 2 bases had no gene match. CDR3 length equals 15 residues. CDR1 is DFQATT and CDR2 is SNEGSKA in the germline V gene (reference sequence). The CDR3 protein is CSARTGSSGANVLTF. The CDR3 region has the DNA TGCAGTGCTAGGACAGGGTCCTCTGGGGCCAACGTCCTGACTTTC.

The rearrangement joins TRBV2 to TRBJ2-2; no firm D call. CDR1 is SNHLY and CDR2 is FYNNEI in the germline V gene. Trimming shortened V by 6 bases and J by 0 bases, and 14 bases separated the two germline ends. This CDR3 is 16 amino acids long. The CDR3 nucleotides read TGTGCCAGCAGGAAAGAGTCCAACCCGAACACCGGGGAGCTGTTTTTT. This sequence encodes CASRKESNPNTGELFF.

This clonotype showed up just once. The chain recombines TRBV3-1 with TRBJ2-6; tentative D call: TRBD2 (6 bases). Germline values: CDR1 LGHDT, CDR2 YNNKEL (reference sequence). This CDR3 is built from 18 residues. Trimming shortened V by 0 bases and J by 0 bases, and 12 bases separated the two germline ends. The CDR3 protein is CASSQEGGVGSGANVLTF. The CDR3 nucleotides are TGTGCCAGCAGCCAAGAAGGAGGGGTCGGCTCTGGGGCCAACGTCCTGACTTTC.

This clonotype was observed many times. V usage is TRBV12-3 or TRBV12-4 and J usage is TRBJ2-7; 9 bases are shared with TRBD2. The CDR3 sequence is 15 residues long. With 6 bases clipped from V and 7 bases from J, the junction kept 13 bases outside the gene matches. CDR3 loop: CASSLGIAGVGEQYF. The CDR3 coding sequence is TGTGCCAGCAGCCTCGGTATAGCGGGAGTGGGAGAGCAGTACTTC.

This clonotype was seen a few times. The V and J genes are TRBV27 and TRBJ2-1, with 15 bases that match TRBD2. Germline V gene lookup returns CDR1 MNHEY and CDR2 SMNVEV (reference sequence). Trimming at V came to 0 bases and at J to 0 bases, leaving 12 bases not matched to a gene. CDR3 length: 22 amino acids. The CDR3 sequence is CASSLSIIGLAGGLRSYNEQFF. Here the CDR3 DNA reads TGTGCCAGCAGTTTATCGATAATTGGACTAGCGGGAGGGCTCCGCTCCTACAATGAGCAGTTCTTC.

Regarding this clonotype: Being one base from a much bigger clone, this may be a read error. The chain combines TRBV29-1 with TRBJ1-1; tentative D call: TRBD1 (6 bases). The germline CDR1 and CDR2 sequences are SQVTM and ANQGSEA. Trimming took off 7 bases at V and 1 base at J, with 28 bases between the two ends. The CDR3 totals 18 residues. Here the CDR3 DNA reads TGCAGCGCCCCACGTAGGGGGACTAAAGGGACAACGAACACTGAAGCTTTCTTT. It codes for CSAPRRGTKGTTNTEAFF.

The chain uses TRBV28 and TRBJ2-1, with D tentatively TRBD2 (5 bases). V gave up 6 bases and J gave up 7 bases, with 16 bases separating them. This CDR3 has 14 amino acids. Looked up from germline, CDR1 is MDHEN and CDR2 is SYDVKM. CDR3 amino acids: CASRMRVGRNEQFF. Written as DNA, the CDR3 is TGTGCCAGCAGGATGCGGGTGGGCCGGAATGAGCAGTTCTTC.

This clonotype was observed at least ten times. This chain joins TRBV12-3 or TRBV12-4 and TRBJ2-1, with D maybe TRBD1 (6 bases). The CDR3 spans 14 residues. Trimming stripped 5 bases from V and 7 bases from J, with 15 bases between. The CDR3 DNA reads as TGTGCCAGCAGTCCCGGGACACAAGAAAATGAGCAGTTCTTC. Translation gives CASSPGTQENEQFF.

This clonotype was detected ten times or more. This chain joins TRBV28 and TRBJ1-4, with a weak D call TRBD1 (5 bases). CDR1 and CDR2 from the germline V gene are MDHEN and SYDVKM. This CDR3 has 14 residues. Trimming left V 5 bases short and J 5 bases short, with 12 bases between. The CDR3 sequence is CASSTGTANEKLFF. CDR3 sequence (DNA): TGTGCCAGCAGTACCGGGACGGCAAATGAAAAACTGTTTTTT.

A word on this clonotype: Just one base apart from a much larger clone, this may be a read error. The genes are TRBV27 and TRBJ2-1; the D gene is possibly TRBD2 (6 bases). CDR1 is MNHEY and CDR2 is SMNVEV in the germline V gene (reference sequence). CDR3 length: 16 amino acids. V was trimmed by 3 bases and J by 3 bases, leaving 15 bases between them. The DNA for the CDR3 is TGTGCCAGCAGTTTTGGGACTTCAAGCTACTACAATGAGCAGTTCTTC. It yields the protein CASSFGTSSYYNEQFF.

The rearrangement joins TRBV6-2 or TRBV6-3 to TRBJ2-1; D not resolved. This CDR3 region has 14 residues. Trimming took off 4 bases at V and 1 base at J, with 8 bases between the two ends. Germline V gene sequence: CDR1 MNHEY, CDR2 SVGEGT. The CDR3 nucleotides read TGTGCCAGCAGTTGGTCGGATTCCTACAATGAGCAGTTCTTC. Encoded protein: CASSWSDSYNEQFF.

Only one count was recorded for this clonotype. A clone one base away is much larger, so this may be a read error. CDR3 DNA: TGCAGTGCTAGAGCAAGCGGGACAGGGGATCCACCCCTCCACTTT. This gives the protein CSARASGTGDPPLHF. V is TRBV20-1 and J is TRBJ1-6; 10 nucleotides agree with TRBD1. The CDR3 extends over 15 amino acids. Germline CDR1 DFQATT, CDR2 SNEGSKA (reference sequence). J gave up 11 bases and V 1 base, and 8 bases lay outside the gene matches.

This clonotype was seen at least ten times. The chain is built from TRBV28 and TRBJ2-1; D gene ambiguous. Germline assignment: CDR1 MDHEN and CDR2 SYDVKM. CDR3 length: 11 amino acids. Trimming took 7 bases from V and 3 from J, leaving 4 bases between them. The CDR3 bases are TGTGCCAGCAATCGCTACAATGAGCAGTTCTTC. Amino acids: CASNRYNEQFF.

This clonotype was detected a few times. The V call is TRBV28, the J call TRBJ2-3, with D perhaps given as TRBD1 or TRBD2 (5 bases each). The CDR3 extends over 16 amino acids. The germline V gene encodes CDR1 MDHEN and CDR2 SYDVKM. V dropped 7 bases and J dropped 4 bases, with 21 bases sitting between them. CDR3 region: CASTGGALGSADTQYF. DNA for the CDR3: TGTGCCAGCACTGGGGGAGCTTTGGGGTCCGCAGATACGCAGTATTTT.

J is TRBJ2-5 and V is TRBV7-9, with D unresolved. V shed 5 bases and J shed 4 bases, with 11 bases lying between them. In germline, CDR1 is SEHNR, CDR2 FQNEAQ (reference sequence). The CDR3 runs 13 residues. The CDR3 sequence is CASSPLEIETQYF. In nucleotides, the CDR3 is TGTGCCAGCAGCCCTCTTGAGATAGAGACCCAGTACTTC.

The V call is TRBV2, the J call TRBJ2-7; 11 bases map to TRBD1. The CDR3 is made up of 15 amino acids. Germline CDR1 SNHLY, CDR2 FYNNEI. Germline trimming cut 8 bases from V and 7 bases from J; bases unmatched to any gene: 13. CDR3 nucleotide sequence: TGTGCCAGCCCCCCGTCAGGACAGGGGGCAGTTGAGCAGTACTTC. Translated, it gives CASPPSGQGAVEQYF.

J is TRBJ2-5 and V is TRBV6-1, with 9 bases identical to TRBD1. The V segment lost 5 bases and the J segment 5 bases; nucleotides outside the gene matches: 12. The length of the CDR3 is 16 residues. Germline V lookup: CDR1 MNHNS, CDR2 SASEGT. The CDR3 bases are TGTGCCAGCAGTCTCTCCTTGGACAGGGGACTTGAGACCCAGTACTTC. It encodes CASSLSLDRGLETQYF.

This clonotype was picked up many times. The chain has TRBV12-3 or TRBV12-4 and TRBJ2-1; D is unclear. V lost 3 bases to trimming and J lost 6 bases, with 6 bases between them. This CDR3 spans 12 amino acids. CDR3 bases: TGTGCCAGCAGTTTTAGAGTCAATGAGCAGTTCTTC. Its protein is CASSFRVNEQFF.

CDR3 DNA: TGTGCCAGCAGTCAGGGACTAGCGGGAACGTCCGAGCAGTACTTC. It translates to CASSQGLAGTSEQYF. The V call is TRBV27, the J call TRBJ2-7, with 13 bases lining up with TRBD2. The trim removed 5 bases at V and 6 bases at J, leaving 7 bases unmatched. Per the germline V gene, CDR1 is MNHEY and CDR2 is SMNVEV (reference sequence). This CDR3 comprises 15 residues.

This clonotype was detected a few times. The CDR3 end shows no conserved phenylalanine or tryptophan, and so a read error is likely. The chain recombines TRBV2 with TRBJ1-5, with 7 bases fitting TRBD1. Looked up from germline, CDR1 is SNHLY and CDR2 is FYNNEI. J was trimmed by 0 bases and V by 4 bases; bases with no gene match: 6. This CDR3 is built from 16 residues. This CDR3 reads CASSGQGSYSNQPQHL. In DNA, the CDR3 is TGTGCCAGCAGTGGACAGGGTTCTTATAGCAATCAGCCCCAGCATCTT.

This clonotype has a count of ten or more. The V gene is TRBV12-3 or TRBV12-4, the J gene TRBJ2-7; D is unresolved. V was cut by 3 bases and J by 0 bases, with 12 bases left in between. The CDR3 runs 15 residues. The CDR3 loop is CASSLSGLNSYEQYF. The CDR3 nucleotides read TGTGCCAGCAGTTTGTCAGGTCTTAACTCCTACGAGCAGTACTTC.

This rearrangement joins TRBV30 to TRBJ2-7, with 11 bases matching TRBD1. CDR3 size: 16 residues. V trimming: 3 bases; J trimming: 3 bases; junction bases outside the gene matches: 10. Germline V lookup: CDR1 GTSNPN, CDR2 SVGIG (reference sequence). The CDR3 is CAWSRFAGTGGYEQYF. For the CDR3, the DNA is TGTGCCTGGAGCAGATTCGCCGGGACAGGGGGCTACGAGCAGTACTTC.

This clonotype showed up many times. The rearrangement uses TRBV7-2 and TRBJ2-5; D assignment may be TRBD1 or TRBD2 (5 bases each). V gave up 2 bases and J gave up 2 bases, with 15 bases separating them. The CDR3 is made up of 16 amino acids. The germline V gene has CDR1 SGHTA and CDR2 FQGNSA. CDR3 DNA: TGTGCCAGCAGCTTATTTAAGAGTGGGACGCAAGAGACCCAGTACTTC. Its protein is CASSLFKSGTQETQYF.

The chain is built from TRBV20-1 and TRBJ2-3, with 13 positions matching TRBD2. The V gene end was trimmed by 6 bases and the J gene end by 1 base; junction bases not matched to a gene: 7. The CDR3 is 16 amino acids. The germline V gene has CDR1 DFQATT and CDR2 SNEGSKA (reference sequence). The CDR3 loop reads CSAPTSGRLRTDTQYF. The CDR3 DNA reads as TGCAGTGCACCGACTAGCGGGAGGCTTCGCACAGATACGCAGTATTTT.

V and J are TRBV27 and TRBJ2-1; D is possibly TRBD2 (6 bases). CDR1 is MNHEY and CDR2 is SMNVEV in the germline V gene (reference sequence). V gave up 8 bases and J gave up 6 bases, with 14 bases separating them. This CDR3 is built from 13 residues. CDR3 loop: CASGATRINEQFF. The CDR3 DNA is TGTGCCAGCGGGGCGACTAGAATCAATGAGCAGTTCTTC.

J is TRBJ2-5 and V is TRBV2; tentative D call: TRBD1 (6 bases). V was trimmed by 7 bases and J by 1 base, leaving 13 bases between them. Looked up from germline, CDR1 is SNHLY and CDR2 is FYNNEI. The CDR3 has 14 amino acids. The CDR3 reads CASKARGTQETQYF. In DNA, the CDR3 is TGTGCCAGCAAGGCCAGGGGCACCCAAGAGACCCAGTACTTC.